The source of this TCR beta chain is a study of T cells in tuberculosis. Study-level background: T cells were selected with CD1B tetramers loaded with glucose monomycolate.

Tuberculin skin test and IGRA determined adolescents' latent tuberculosis status at entry. The V end was cut by 0 bases, the J end by 2 bases, with 4 bases between. Germline V CDR1 and CDR2: SGHRS, YFSETQ. This CDR3 has 13 amino acids. Sequencing used immunoSEQ multiplex PCR; TCRdb keeps in-frame clones, though not all of them. The table lists 35,000 to 45,000 clones, approximately 94% of them singletons. The specimen sequenced was PBMCs. The source is a donor between 10 and 29 years old with latent tuberculosis or without tuberculosis infection. Some clones in this sample may be carry-over from other donors' samples. The chain joins TRBV5-1 to TRBJ2-3; D gene ambiguous. This CDR3 is CASSLDITDTQYF. CDR3 DNA: TGCGCCAGCAGCTTGGACATCACAGATACGCAGTATTTT.